One sample yielded the 6 T cell receptor beta chains listed below, sequenced in a study of T cell responses to AZD1222 COVID-19 vaccine (dated by TCRdb to about 2021). Receptors were amplified or captured by the immunoSEQ multiplex PCR assay. What TCRdb holds here is the immuneACCESS table cut down to in-frame rearrangements. Part of the clones is not present; checked against another copy, under half of the missing clones reflect an unresolved V gene, and the others are unexplained. The sample table holds about 150,000 clones, of which approximately 91% were seen once. In total, the top ten clones hold less than 1.5% of the sample. The time point label of this sample denotes: about 28 days (+/-7) after the second vaccine dose. Specimen: peripheral blood, collected 28 days after the second AZD1222 dose. These receptors were obtained from an adult who received the AZD1222 COVID-19 vaccine.

This clone was detected only once. The chain carries TRBV27 and TRBJ1-1, with D possibly being TRBD1 (6 bases). The CDR3 contains 15 residues. Germline CDR1 reads MNHEY; CDR2 reads SMNVEV (reference sequence). V was pared by 0 bases and J by 3 bases, with 11 bases between. The CDR3 protein is CASSLSDRPDTEAFF. CDR3 DNA: TGTGCCAGCAGTTTATCCGACAGGCCCGACACTGAAGCTTTCTTT.

V usage is TRBV2 and J usage is TRBJ1-2, with 9 bases that match TRBD1. The CDR3 has 16 residues. In germline, CDR1 is SNHLY, CDR2 FYNNEI. J was trimmed by 6 bases and V by 7 bases; bases with no gene match: 15. The CDR3 bases are TGTGCCAGCAATCTATACGGTCGGGACAGGGCGAATGGCTACACCTTC. This sequence encodes CASNLYGRDRANGYTF.

This clone has just a few counts. The rearrangement uses TRBV29-1 and TRBJ1-1; D might be TRBD1 (6 bases). V was pared by 6 bases and J by 3 bases, with 17 bases between. CDR3 length: 14 residues. Per the germline V gene, CDR1 is SQVTM and CDR2 is ANQGSEA. The chain's CDR3 is CSVTKGGVDTEAFF. In DNA, the CDR3 is TGCAGCGTCACTAAAGGGGGGGTGGACACTGAAGCTTTCTTT.

The chain joins TRBV11-2 to TRBJ1-1; D gene unclear. The V gene's germline CDR1 is SGHAT and CDR2 FQNNGV. This CDR3 region has 16 residues. The V end was cut by 1 base, the J end by 0 bases, with 12 bases between. The CDR3 protein is CASSLVVSNVNTEAFF. CDR3 nucleotide sequence: TGTGCCAGCAGCTTAGTGGTCTCCAACGTGAACACTGAAGCTTTCTTT.

The chain has TRBV2 and TRBJ1-1, with 10 nucleotides matching TRBD1. The CDR3 spans 13 residues. Germline assignment: CDR1 SNHLY and CDR2 FYNNEI. V lost 6 bases, J lost 7 bases, and 5 bases stayed unmatched. CDR3 amino acids: CASSGTGAGEAFF. CDR3 in DNA: TGTGCCAGCAGCGGGACAGGGGCAGGTGAAGCTTTCTTT.

The gene calls are TRBV7-2 and TRBJ1-6; D unresolved. The CDR3 covers 12 residues. Per the germline V gene, CDR1 is SGHTA and CDR2 is FQGNSA. Trimming took 3 bases from V and 7 from J, leaving 4 bases between them. The CDR3 here is CASSFKNSPLHF. The CDR3, as DNA: TGTGCCAGCAGCTTCAAAAATTCACCCCTCCACTTT.